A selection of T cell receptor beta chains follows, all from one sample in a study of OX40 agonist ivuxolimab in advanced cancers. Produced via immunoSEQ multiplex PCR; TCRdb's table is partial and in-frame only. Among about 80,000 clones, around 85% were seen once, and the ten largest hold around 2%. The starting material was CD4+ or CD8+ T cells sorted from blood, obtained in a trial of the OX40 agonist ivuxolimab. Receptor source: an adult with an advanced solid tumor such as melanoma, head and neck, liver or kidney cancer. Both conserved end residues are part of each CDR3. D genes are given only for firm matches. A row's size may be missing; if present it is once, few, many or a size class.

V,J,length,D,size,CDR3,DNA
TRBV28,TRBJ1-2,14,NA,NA,CASSLSGYGYGYTF,TGTGCCAGCAGTTTATCGGGGTATGGCTATGGCTACACCTTC
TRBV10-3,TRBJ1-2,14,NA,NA,CAISGRGDSDGYTF,TGTGCCATCAGTGGACGAGGGGACTCCGATGGCTACACCTTC
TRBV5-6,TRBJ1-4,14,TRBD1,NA,CASSLRQGREKLFF,TGTGCCAGCAGCTTGCGACAGGGCCGAGAAAAACTGTTTTTT
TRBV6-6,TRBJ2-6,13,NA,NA,CASSFSGANVLTF,TGTGCCAGCAGTTTCTCTGGGGCCAACGTCCTGACTTTC
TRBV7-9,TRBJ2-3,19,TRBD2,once,CASSTGLAGVLPSTDTQYF,TGTGCCAGCAGCACGGGACTAGCGGGAGTTTTACCTAGCACAGATACGCAGTATTTT
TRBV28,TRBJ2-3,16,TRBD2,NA,CASSLAGGPGTDTQYF,TGTGCCAGCAGTTTAGCGGGAGGGCCTGGAACAGATACGCAGTATTTT
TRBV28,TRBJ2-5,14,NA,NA,CASSFHTLQETQYF,TGTGCCAGCAGTTTCCACACCCTCCAAGAGACCCAGTACTTC
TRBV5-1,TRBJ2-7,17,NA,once,CASSLQFGDFSSYEQYF,TGCGCCAGCAGCTTGCAATTTGGGGACTTTAGCTCCTACGAGCAGTACTTC
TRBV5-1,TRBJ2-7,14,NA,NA,CASSQQVPRDEQYF,TGCGCCAGCAGCCAACAGGTCCCGAGGGACGAGCAGTACTTC
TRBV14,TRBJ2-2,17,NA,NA,CASSQDGRTFFTGELFF,TGTGCCAGCAGCCAAGATGGGAGGACATTTTTCACCGGGGAGCTGTTTTTT
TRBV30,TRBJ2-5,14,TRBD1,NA,CAWSSATGVETQYF,TGTGCCTGGAGCTCGGCGACAGGGGTGGAGACCCAGTACTTC
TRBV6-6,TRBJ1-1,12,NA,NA,CASRPGNTEAFF,TGTGCCAGCAGGCCAGGGAACACTGAAGCTTTCTTT
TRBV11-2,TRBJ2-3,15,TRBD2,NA,CASSFRRESTDTQYF,TGTGCCAGCAGCTTTCGGCGGGAGAGCACAGATACGCAGTATTTT
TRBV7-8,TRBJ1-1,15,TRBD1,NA,CASSSMRQGSTEAFF,TGTGCCAGCAGCTCAATGAGACAGGGGAGCACTGAAGCTTTCTTT